This T cell receptor (beta chain) was sequenced in a study of blood T cell repertoires in COVID-19. Using immunoSEQ multiplex PCR, the repertoire was profiled, and TCRdb retains in-frame clones only, with some absent. The data contain roughly 50,000 clones, 75% to 90% of them seen just once; the ten biggest clones take up 1.9%. This CDR3 comprises 14 residues. Germline CDR1 LGHNT, CDR2 FRNRAP. The V gene lost 2 bases and the J gene lost 5 bases, with 12 bases spanning the gap. The sequencing input was peripheral blood. The source of this sequence is a woman in her sixties or seventies with acute or convalescent COVID-19. The chain carries TRBV12-5 and TRBJ1-1; possible D gene TRBD1, 6 bases. Here the CDR3 DNA reads TGTGCTAGTGGTTTGTCGGGGGGCGGGACTGAAGCTTTCTTT. This translates into CASGLSGGGTEAFF.